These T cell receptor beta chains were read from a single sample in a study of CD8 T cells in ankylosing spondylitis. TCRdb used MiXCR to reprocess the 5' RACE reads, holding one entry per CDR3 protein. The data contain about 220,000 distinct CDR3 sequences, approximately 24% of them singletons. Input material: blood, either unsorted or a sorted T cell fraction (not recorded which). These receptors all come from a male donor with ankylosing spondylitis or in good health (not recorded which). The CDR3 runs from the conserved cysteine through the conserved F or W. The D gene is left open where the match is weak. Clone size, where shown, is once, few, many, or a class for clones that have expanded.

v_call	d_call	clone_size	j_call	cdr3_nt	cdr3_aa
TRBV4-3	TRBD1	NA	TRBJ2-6	TGCGCCAGCAGCCAAGATATGGCAACAGGGGCTGGGGCCAACGTCCTGACTTTC	CASSQDMATGAGANVLTF
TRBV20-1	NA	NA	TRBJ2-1	TGCAGTGCGCAGAGCCGGGCTAGCTCCTACAATGAGCAGTTCTTC	CSAQSRASSYNEQFF
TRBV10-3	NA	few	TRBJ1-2	TGTGCCATCAGTGAGGCCCGGGAGGGATATGGCTACACCTTC	CAISEAREGYGYTF
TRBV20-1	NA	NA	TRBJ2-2	TGCAGTGGTGAGGGCGGCACCGGGGAGCTGTTTTTT	CSGEGGTGELFF
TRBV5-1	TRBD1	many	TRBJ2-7	TGCGCCAGCAGCTCCACCCCGGGACAGCTCGAGCAGTACTTC	CASSSTPGQLEQYF
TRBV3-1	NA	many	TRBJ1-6	TGTGCCAGCAGCTCCTTTACAGAGGGCAATTCACCCCTCCACTTT	CASSSFTEGNSPLHF
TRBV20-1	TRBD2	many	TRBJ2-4	TGCAGTGCTAAGGACAGGACTAGCGATGAGGCCAAAAACATTCAGTACTTC	CSAKDRTSDEAKNIQYF
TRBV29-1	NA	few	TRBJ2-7	TGCAGCGTTTACAGGGATTCCTACGAGCAGTACTTC	CSVYRDSYEQYF
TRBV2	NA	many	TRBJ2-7	TGTGCCAGCAGTGGGCGGGTTGAGCAGTACTTC	CASSGRVEQYF
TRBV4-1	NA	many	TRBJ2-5	TGCGCCAGCAGCCAAGATTGGAATAGTTTTGAGACCCAGTACTTC	CASSQDWNSFETQYF
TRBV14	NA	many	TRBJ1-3	TGTGCCAGCAGCCAGGTTGTGAGAAACACCATATATTTT	CASSQVVRNTIYF
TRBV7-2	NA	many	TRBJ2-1	TGTGCCAGCAGCTTAGATGGGGTCTACAATGAGCAGTTCTTC	CASSLDGVYNEQFF
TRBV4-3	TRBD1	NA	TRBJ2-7	TGCGCCAGCAGCCAAGATCCGAGACAGGGCTACGAGCAGTACTTC	CASSQDPRQGYEQYF
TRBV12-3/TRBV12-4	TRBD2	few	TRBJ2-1	TGTGCCAGCAGTTTCGGGGGGACCGACTACAATGAGCAGTTCTTC	CASSFGGTDYNEQFF
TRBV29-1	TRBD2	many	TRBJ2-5	TGCAGCGTGGAAACTAGCGGGAGAGGGAAGACCCAGTACTTC	CSVETSGRGKTQYF
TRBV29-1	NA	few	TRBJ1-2	TGCAGCGTTGCGGGAGTTGGCTATGGCTACACCTTC	CSVAGVGYGYTF
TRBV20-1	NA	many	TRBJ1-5	TGCAGTGCTAGACCGGGCTCAGGCGATCAGCCCCAGCATTTT	CSARPGSGDQPQHF
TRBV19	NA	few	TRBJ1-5	TGTGCCAGTAGTCCCGATCGAGGGGGTGGCCATCAGCCCCAGCATTTT	CASSPDRGGGHQPQHF
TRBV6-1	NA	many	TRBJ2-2	TGTGCCGTCCGCTGGGTGAACACCGGGGAGCTGTTTTTT	CAVRWVNTGELFF
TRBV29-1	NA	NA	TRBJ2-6	TGCAGCGTTGCCGTAAGCTCTGGGGCCAACGTCCTGACTTTC	CSVAVSSGANVLTF
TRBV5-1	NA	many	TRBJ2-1	TGCGCCAGCCAGGGGGGGAATGAGCAGTTCTTC	CASQGGNEQFF
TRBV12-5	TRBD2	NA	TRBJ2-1	TGTGCTAGTGGTTCGGAACTAGCGGGAGGGCTGGGTGAGCAGTTCTTC	CASGSELAGGLGEQFF
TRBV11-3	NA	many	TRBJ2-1	TGTGCCAGCAGCAGTAGTGAACTGCCTTACAATGAGCAGTTCTTC	CASSSSELPYNEQFF
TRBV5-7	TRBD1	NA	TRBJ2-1	TGTGCCAGCAGCTTGGGGGAGCCACGGGACAGGGACAATGAGCAGTTCTTC	CASSLGEPRDRDNEQFF
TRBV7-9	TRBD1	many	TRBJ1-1	TGTGCCAGCAGTTCCGGGACAGGGGTGAACACTGAAGCTTTCTTT	CASSSGTGVNTEAFF
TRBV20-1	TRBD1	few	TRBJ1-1	TGCAGTGCTAGAGCCGGGACAGGGGGCGGGGGTGAAGCTTTCTTT	CSARAGTGGGGEAFF
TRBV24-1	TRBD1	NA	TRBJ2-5	TGTGCCACCGGGACAGATTTAGAGACCCAGTACTTC	CATGTDLETQYF
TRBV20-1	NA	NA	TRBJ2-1	TGCAGTGCTAGAGTTAGCCAGACGCGCTACAATGAGCAGTTCTTC	CSARVSQTRYNEQFF
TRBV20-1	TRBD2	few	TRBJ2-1	TGCAGTGCTAGCCTCCCGTCTAGCGGATCAGGAGTTGAGCAGTTCTTC	CSASLPSSGSGVEQFF
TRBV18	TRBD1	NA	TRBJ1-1	TGTGCCAGCTCACCATGGACAGGTGGCACTGAAGCTTTCTTT	CASSPWTGGTEAFF
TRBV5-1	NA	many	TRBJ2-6	TGCGCCAGCAGCTTGGGGGCCGGGGCCAACGTCCTGACTTTC	CASSLGAGANVLTF
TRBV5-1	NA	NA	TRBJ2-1	TGCGCCAGCAGCGTAGCGACAAGCTTGAATGAGCAGTTCTTC	CASSVATSLNEQFF
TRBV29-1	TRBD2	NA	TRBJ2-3	TGCAGCGCGGGCAAAGGGGGGACTAGGAGCACAGATACGCAGTATTTT	CSAGKGGTRSTDTQYF
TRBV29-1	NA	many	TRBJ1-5	TGCAGCGTGACGGGGGGAGTCGGGCAGCCCCAGCATTTT	CSVTGGVGQPQHF
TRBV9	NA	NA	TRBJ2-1	TGTGCCAGCAGCCCGCGTTTAGACTACAATGAGCAGTTCTTC	CASSPRLDYNEQFF
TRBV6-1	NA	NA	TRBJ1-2	TGTGCCAGCAGGACAGCGCCTCCCGACTATGGCTACACCTTC	CASRTAPPDYGYTF
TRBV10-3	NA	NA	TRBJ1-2	TGTGCCATCGACGGCGGATTGGGCTATGGCTACACCTTC	CAIDGGLGYGYTF